Each of the 13 T cell receptor beta chains below was sequenced from the same sample in a study of CD8+ T cells in alopecia areata. As for treatment: oral pan-JAK inhibitor, 5-10 mg twice daily. After isolation, RNA underwent reverse transcription to generate cDNA as the sequencing template. Repertoires were generated with immunoSEQ multiplex PCR, while TCRdb's copy carries only in-frame clones and drops some. The top ten hold 14% of the sample, which has around 160,000 clones, roughly 60% seen once. The material sequenced was CD4+ T cells sorted from blood, taken at week 24, from a patient treated with tofacitinib. All receptors derive from a human donor with alopecia areata.

The table lists this clone with a few counts. This chain joins TRBV5-1 and TRBJ2-7, with D unresolved. The V and J ends lost 1 base and 7 bases respectively, with 6 bases between them. The CDR3 totals 11 residues. The germline gives CDR1 SGHRS, CDR2 YFSETQ. In DNA, the CDR3 is TGCGCCAGCAGCTTGTTGGGTGAGCAGTACTTC. Translation gives CASSLLGEQYF.

The V and J genes are TRBV5-6 and TRBJ1-2; 9 bases are a match to TRBD1. CDR1 is SGHDT and CDR2 is YYEEEE in the germline V gene. The CDR3 is 14 residues long. Trimming removed 3 bases from V and 4 bases from J; junction bases left unmatched: 4. The CDR3 sequence: CASSSTGGLYGYTF. CDR3 coding DNA: TGTGCCAGCAGCTCAACAGGGGGCCTCTATGGCTACACCTTC.

The rearrangement joins TRBV6-5 to TRBJ2-7; 10 bases line up with TRBD2. Looked up from germline, CDR1 is MNHEY and CDR2 is SVGAGI. This CDR3 comprises 15 residues. The ends lost 6 bases at V and 6 bases at J; junction bases unmatched: 11. The CDR3 sequence: CASRDPSGGTFEQYF. The CDR3 DNA reads as TGTGCCAGCAGGGATCCTAGCGGGGGAACATTCGAGCAGTACTTC.

The chain is built from TRBV7-6 and TRBJ1-5, with D unresolved. V shed 1 base and J shed 10 bases, with 5 bases lying between them. Germline V gene sequence: CDR1 SGHVS, CDR2 FNYEAQ. This CDR3 has 11 amino acids. The CDR3 coding sequence is TGTGCCAGCAGCTTAGAGGGCCCCCAGCATTTT. Protein: CASSLEGPQHF.

The J gene is TRBJ2-1, the V gene TRBV29-1, with D perhaps TRBD1 (6 bases). The CDR3 is made up of 13 amino acids. CDR1 is SQVTM and CDR2 is ANQGSEA in the germline V gene. V lost 7 bases and J lost 11, with 21 bases in between. CDR3 sequence: CSARVTGSGQQFF. The CDR3, as DNA: TGCAGCGCGCGAGTGACAGGCTCGGGACAGCAGTTCTTC.

V gene TRBV2 combines with J gene TRBJ2-5; D is ambiguous. This CDR3 comprises 12 residues. Per germline, CDR1 SNHLY and CDR2 FYNNEI. Trimming removed 7 bases at V and 0 bases at J, with 6 bases between. The CDR3 sequence is CASTWHQETQYF. The CDR3 DNA reads as TGTGCCAGCACCTGGCACCAAGAGACCCAGTACTTC.

The rearrangement joins TRBV6-1 to TRBJ1-6; D is unresolved. V shed 3 bases and J shed 4 bases, with 4 bases lying between them. The CDR3 runs 13 residues. CDR1 and CDR2 (germline): MNHNS, SASEGT. CDR3 region: CASSDMYNSPLHF. CDR3 nucleotides: TGTGCCAGCAGTGACATGTATAATTCACCCCTCCACTTT.

The chain joins TRBV14 to TRBJ2-1, with D tentatively TRBD2 (6 bases). The V end was cut by 1 base, the J end by 13 bases, with 14 bases between. Germline V gene lookup returns CDR1 SGHDN and CDR2 FVKESK. The CDR3 totals 13 residues. CDR3: CASSQGGETPQFF. For the CDR3, the DNA is TGTGCCAGCAGCCAAGGGGGGGAAACCCCCCAGTTCTTC. Full variable domain (outside the CDR3, taken from reference TRBV14 and TRBJ2-1): EAGVTQFPSHSVIEKGQTVTLRCDPISGHDNLYWYRRVMGKEIKFLLHFVKESKQDESGMPNNRFLAERTGGTYSTLKVQPAELEDSGVYFCASSQGGETPQFFGPGTRLTVL.

The chain combines TRBV5-5 with TRBJ1-2; the match to TRBD1 covers 10 bases. Germline V gene lookup returns CDR1 SGHKS and CDR2 YYEKEE (reference sequence). The J segment lost 2 bases and the V segment lost 6 bases, leaving 1 base of the junction unmatched. There are 13 residues in the CDR3. The CDR3 protein is CASTTGGNYGYTF. In nucleotides, the CDR3 is TGTGCCAGCACGACAGGGGGCAACTATGGCTACACCTTC.

The V gene is TRBV7-2, the J gene TRBJ1-1; no clear D gene. The V gene lost 5 bases and the J gene lost 13 bases, with 20 bases spanning the gap. Germline CDR1 reads SGHTA; CDR2 reads FQGNSA. The CDR3 has 13 residues. CDR3 in DNA: TGTGCCAGCAGCATAATTGGACCGACCCCGATTTTCTTT. Its translation: CASSIIGPTPIFF.

There are a few counts of this clone. The chain couples TRBV7-2 to TRBJ1-5; D call uncertain. There are 12 residues in the CDR3. Germline-derived CDR1 and CDR2 are SGHTA and FQGNSA. The ends were cut back, 8 bases at V and 3 bases at J, with 8 bases in the middle. CDR3 sequence reads: CASSPDNQPQHF. In nucleotides, the CDR3 is TGTGCCAGCTCCCCCGACAATCAGCCCCAGCATTTT.

The rearrangement links TRBV23-1 to TRBJ1-5, with TRBD1 as a possible D gene (6 bases). TRBV23-1 carries the ORF label, with uncertain function. Trimming took off 7 bases at V and 0 bases at J, with 16 bases between the two ends. The CDR3 loop spans 16 amino acids. CDR3 nucleotides: TGCGCCAGCAACAGGGTAGGACAGACTAGCAATCAGCCCCAGCATTTT. It translates to CASNRVGQTSNQPQHF.

Notes on this clone: One end of the junction does not line up with germline, which may come from a read error. V gene TRBV7-7 combines with J gene TRBJ1-6, with D maybe TRBD1 (5 bases). Germline CDR1 SSHAT, CDR2 FNYEAQ (reference sequence). This CDR3 spans 21 amino acids. CDR3 nucleotides: TGTGCTAGCAGCTGCGACCACAGAACGGGGCCCGACACCTCCTATAATTCACCCCTCCACTTT. This codes for CASSCDHRTGPDTSYNSPLHF.